The 8 T cell receptor beta chains listed next were all sequenced from one sample in a study of cytomegalovirus exposure and HLA in healthy donors. This PCR relied on a set of 60 Vbeta primers and 13 Jbeta primers. The repertoire was sequenced with immunoSEQ multiplex PCR; TCRdb's copy has only in-frame clones and lacks some. Of 150,000 to 200,000 clones listed, roughly 80% are singletons. The sample taken for sequencing was PBMCs. Receptor source: a woman between 18 and 29 years old in good health and CMV-seronegative.

The gene calls are TRBV9 and TRBJ1-1; TRBD1 agrees at 7 bases. Germline V CDR1 and CDR2: SGDLS, YYNGEE. This CDR3 is 16 amino acids long. Trimming took 0 bases from V and 8 from J; bases not matched to a gene: 13. The CDR3 region is CASSVGDRQGDKEAFF. DNA for the CDR3: TGTGCCAGCAGCGTAGGAGACCGGCAGGGGGACAAAGAAGCTTTCTTT.

The chain has TRBV28 and TRBJ2-1, with 13 bases aligning to TRBD2. Germline V gene data show CDR1 as MDHEN and CDR2 as SYDVKM. With 1 base clipped from V and 7 bases from J, the junction kept 4 bases outside the gene matches. The CDR3 extends over 16 amino acids. CDR3 residues: CASSLSPGLAGNEQFF. The CDR3 DNA sequence: TGTGCCAGCAGTTTATCGCCGGGACTAGCGGGAAATGAGCAGTTCTTC.

This clone was detected a few times. The chain combines TRBV4-3 with TRBJ2-1; no clear D. This CDR3 spans 13 amino acids. Germline assignment: CDR1 LGHNA and CDR2 YSLEER. The germline V and J ends were trimmed by 1 base and 9 bases, with 10 bases remaining between them. This chain's CDR3 is CASSQVSATEQFF. CDR3 DNA sequence: TGCGCCAGCAGCCAAGTCAGCGCCACTGAGCAGTTCTTC.

The chain links TRBV2 to TRBJ2-2; D is undetermined. This CDR3 has 17 residues. Trimming shortened V by 2 bases and J by 2 bases, and 15 bases separated the two germline ends. In germline, CDR1 is SNHLY, CDR2 FYNNEI. The CDR3: CASSEPASGSNTGELFF. The CDR3 bases are TGTGCCAGCAGTGAACCGGCCTCCGGGTCCAACACCGGGGAGCTGTTTTTT.

The rearrangement links TRBV4-3 to TRBJ2-2; 9 nucleotides align to TRBD1. V gave up 2 bases and J gave up 3 bases; unmatched junction bases: 4. This CDR3 spans 16 amino acids. Looked up from germline, CDR1 is LGHNA and CDR2 is YSLEER. The CDR3 is CASSQTGGADTGELFF. The CDR3 DNA is TGCGCCAGCAGCCAAACAGGGGGCGCCGACACCGGGGAGCTGTTTTTT.

V is TRBV2 and J is TRBJ1-2; D is uncertain. Deletions cut 6 bases from V and 8 bases from J, with 13 bases between. The CDR3 totals 12 residues. Germline V gives CDR1 SNHLY, CDR2 FYNNEI. The CDR3 region has the DNA TGTGCCAGCAGAGGCACCGGGTGCGGCTACACCTTC. Protein product: CASRGTGCGYTF.

The chain uses TRBV7-6 and TRBJ2-5; 7 nucleotides line up with TRBD2. The CDR3 runs 16 residues. Germline V gene data show CDR1 as SGHVS and CDR2 as FNYEAQ. Losses at the gene ends were 1 base for V and 11 bases for J; bases not matched to a gene: 16. Written as DNA, the CDR3 is TGTGCCAGCAGCTTAGTCGGGCGGGAGCAGGAGCGACGGCAGTACTTC. This sequence encodes CASSLVGREQERRQYF. The whole variable domain, remainder taken from reference TRBV7-6 and TRBJ2-5, is GAGVSQSPRYKVTKRGQDVALRCDPISGHVSLYWYRQALGQGPEFLTYFNYEAQQDKSGLPNDRFSAERPEGSISTLTIQRTEQRDSAMYRCASSLVGREQERRQYFGPGTRLLVL.

As DNA, the CDR3 is TGTGCCAGCAGCCGACAGGACCTCTATGGCTACACCTTC. Encoded protein: CASSRQDLYGYTF. The rearrangement joins TRBV13 to TRBJ1-2, with D maybe TRBD1 (6 bases). CDR1 PRHDT and CDR2 FYEKMQ come from the germline V gene (reference sequence). The CDR3 runs 13 residues. V lost 5 bases, J lost 4 bases, and 11 bases lay in between.